This entry describes one TCR beta chain. Its target is not known. This sample was taken from a study of cytomegalovirus exposure and HLA in healthy donors. Study findings and constraints: TCR beta chains numbering 150 to 200 were designated cytomegalovirus-associated.

60 Vbeta and 13 Jbeta primers were used in PCR. Sequenced by immunoSEQ multiplex PCR; TCRdb stores in-frame clones only, minus some. This sample has 150,000 to 200,000 clones, with 80% found just once. This CDR3 is 14 amino acids long. Germline V gene sequence: CDR1 LNHDA, CDR2 SQIVND (reference sequence). The V gene lost 6 bases and the J gene lost 2 bases, with 13 bases spanning the gap. This receptor was obtained from a man younger than 35 in good health and CMV-seropositive. The sequenced sample was PBMCs. The chain uses TRBV19 and TRBJ1-2, with a weak D call TRBD1 (6 bases). This CDR3 reads CASSWDTLNYGYTF. For the CDR3, the DNA is TGTGCCAGTAGCTGGGACACATTAAACTATGGCTACACCTTC.